Each of the 19 T cell receptor beta chains below was sequenced from the same sample in a study of blood T cells in healthy people across ages. A J-beta primer mix and a sample-barcoded 5' primer were used in a second PCR of roughly 6 to 11 cycles. TCRdb passed the 5' RACE reads through MiXCR, listing each CDR3 protein once. The data contain hundreds of thousands of distinct CDR3 sequences, under 25% of them singletons. The material sequenced was blood. These receptors all come from a man aged 65 to 85 in good health.

This chain connects TRBV11-2 to TRBJ2-1; 10 nucleotides line up with TRBD2. V was pared by 0 bases and J by 7 bases, with 3 bases of the junction left unmatched. CDR1 and CDR2 (germline): SGHAT, FQNNGV. This CDR3 comprises 15 residues. This chain's CDR3 is CASSLEPSGGNEQFF. As DNA, the CDR3 is TGTGCCAGCAGCTTAGAGCCTAGCGGGGGTAATGAGCAGTTCTTC.

This clonotype was seen once. This chain connects TRBV12-3 or TRBV12-4 to TRBJ1-2, with D possibly TRBD1 on 5 matching bases. The ends were cut back, 2 bases at V and 4 bases at J, with 11 bases in the middle. This CDR3 has 14 amino acids. The CDR3 DNA sequence: TGTGCCAGCAGTTTAAAAGGGGCAGTCTATGGCTACACCTTC. Translated: CASSLKGAVYGYTF.

This chain connects TRBV12-3 or TRBV12-4 to TRBJ2-1, with 7 positions matching TRBD1. The J call may be in error: the DNA end matches TRBJ2-5 better. There are 13 residues in the CDR3. CDR3 nucleotide sequence: TGTGCCAGCAGTATGACAGGGTTTGAGACCCAGTACTTC. Translating gives CASSMTGFETQYF.

The DNA of the CDR3 is TGTGCCAGCAGCGTAGGGGACGGGAGCTCCTACGAGCAGTACTTC. It codes for CASSVGDGSSYEQYF. This chain uses TRBV9 with TRBJ2-7; the D gene is possibly TRBD2 (6 bases). Between the trimmed V and J ends, which lost 0 bases and 0 bases, there was a span of 10 bases. The CDR3 has 15 amino acids. In germline, CDR1 is SGDLS, CDR2 YYNGEE.

This clonotype turned up a few times. V is TRBV6-2 or TRBV6-3 and J is TRBJ1-2, with D possibly matching TRBD1 (5 bases). The V gene's germline CDR1 is MNHEY and CDR2 SVGEGT. The germline V and J ends were trimmed by 0 bases and 2 bases, with 7 bases remaining between them. The CDR3 is 14 residues long. CDR3 loop: CASSYSRQNYGYTF. In DNA form, the CDR3 reads TGTGCCAGCAGTTACTCGAGACAGAACTATGGCTACACCTTC.

This clonotype was counted many times. The chain uses TRBV6-2 or TRBV6-3 and TRBJ2-7, with 8 bases lining up with TRBD2. The CDR3 is made up of 14 amino acids. After removal of 6 bases from V and 0 bases from J, the junction contained 4 bases not matched to a gene. Germline V lookup: CDR1 MNHEY, CDR2 SVGEGT. DNA for the CDR3: TGTGCCAGCAGCCGGAGCGGGAGCTCCTACGAGCAGTACTTC. Protein: CASSRSGSSYEQYF.

This clonotype was found a few times. The V call is TRBV28, the J call TRBJ2-5; D is ambiguous. The germline CDR1 and CDR2 sequences are MDHEN and SYDVKM. With 6 bases removed from V and 11 bases from J, the gap between germline ends came to 16 bases. CDR3 length: 12 amino acids. The CDR3 loop reads CASSTGLLEQYF. The CDR3 DNA is TGTGCCAGCAGCACGGGCCTCTTAGAGCAGTACTTC.

The chain carries TRBV14 and TRBJ2-2; 8 positions match TRBD2. The CDR3 has 17 residues. With 0 bases clipped from V and 6 bases from J, the junction kept 9 bases outside the gene matches. CDR1 and CDR2 (germline): SGHDN, FVKESK. CDR3 residues: CASSQDGLAGRPGELFF. CDR3 nucleotide sequence: TGTGCCAGCAGCCAAGATGGACTAGCCGGACGGCCCGGGGAGCTGTTTTTT.

The chain couples TRBV20-1 to TRBJ2-7; 10 bases fit TRBD2. J was trimmed by 1 base and V by 0 bases; bases with no gene match: 6. CDR1 and CDR2 from the germline V gene are DFQATT and SNEGSKA (reference sequence). The CDR3 is 16 amino acids. In DNA, the CDR3 is TGCAGTGCTAGAGATCGAGCGGGAGGGGTTTCCTACGAGCAGTACTTC. This translates into CSARDRAGGVSYEQYF.

J is TRBJ1-5 and V is TRBV12-3 or TRBV12-4, with D tentatively TRBD1 (6 bases). The V end lost 5 bases, the J end lost 4 bases, and 15 bases lay between the germline ends. The CDR3 loop spans 15 amino acids. The CDR3, as DNA: TGTGCCAGCAGTAACAGGGAAGGAAGGAATCAGCCCCAGCATTTT. This codes for CASSNREGRNQPQHF.

This clonotype was counted between two and nine times. A much larger clone lies a single base off, so this may be a read error. This chain joins TRBV10-3 and TRBJ2-5; 8 nucleotides align to TRBD2. There are 14 residues in the CDR3. CDR1 and CDR2 (germline): ENHRY, SYGVKD. The CDR3 nucleotides read TGTGCCATCTTCGGGAGGGCCCCGTGGGAGACCCAGTGCTTC. Translating it yields CAIFGRAPWETQCF.

This clonotype was seen more than once but under ten times. A much larger clone differs by one base, so this may be a read error. This chain connects TRBV3-1 to TRBJ1-1; D is ambiguous. V dropped 0 bases and J dropped 1 base, with 6 bases sitting between them. The V gene's germline CDR1 is LGHDT and CDR2 YNNKEL (reference sequence). This CDR3 has 14 residues. In DNA, the CDR3 is TGTGCCAGCAGCCAAGATTGGGGGAACACTGAAGCTTTCTTT. This gives the protein CASSQDWGNTEAFF.

The chain recombines TRBV20-1 with TRBJ2-7; possibly TRBD2 for D (5 bases). This CDR3 is built from 16 residues. The germline V gene has CDR1 DFQATT and CDR2 SNEGSKA (reference sequence). V lost 0 bases and J 7 bases, leaving 22 bases between the germline ends. The CDR3 region is CSARDLREGRNEEQYF. CDR3 sequence (DNA): TGCAGTGCTAGAGATTTACGAGAGGGCCGTAATGAAGAGCAGTACTTC.

This clonotype was detected a few times. This chain joins TRBV7-9 and TRBJ2-1; 8 nucleotides match TRBD2. The junction had 8 bases not matched to a gene; V was cut back by 6 bases and J by 4 bases. This CDR3 has 15 amino acids. Germline CDR1 is SEHNR and CDR2 is FQNEAQ (reference sequence). The CDR3 is CASSYSGDLYNEQFF. The CDR3 DNA reads TGTGCCAGCAGTTATAGCGGGGATCTTTACAATGAGCAGTTCTTC. Supplemented by reference TRBV7-9 and TRBJ2-1, the full variable domain reads DTGVSQNPRHKITKRGQNVTFRCDPISEHNRLYWYRQTLGQGPEFLTYFQNEAQLEKSRLLSDRFSAERPKGSFSTLEIQRTEQGDSAMYLCASSYSGDLYNEQFFGPGTRLTVL.

This clonotype occurred a few times. This CDR3 is CASSYGDTEETQYF. The DNA of the CDR3 is TGTGCCAGCAGTTACGGGGACACCGAAGAGACCCAGTACTTC. The rearrangement uses TRBV6-6 and TRBJ2-5; tentatively, D is TRBD1 (6 bases). Germline-derived CDR1 and CDR2 are MNHNY and SVGAGI (reference sequence). Trimming cost V 2 bases and J 3 bases, with 10 bases left between them. CDR3 length equals 14 residues.

This clonotype was counted a few times. V gene TRBV20-1 combines with J gene TRBJ2-7, with 8 positions matching TRBD1. V gave up 4 bases and J gave up 2 bases; unmatched junction bases: 10. This CDR3 spans 15 amino acids. Germline loops: CDR1 DFQATT, CDR2 SNEGSKA (reference sequence). CDR3 DNA: TGCAGTGCTACAAACCAGGGGGCTGGGACCTACGAGCAGTACTTC. Residues: CSATNQGAGTYEQYF.

The chain has TRBV29-1 and TRBJ2-3; perhaps D is TRBD1 or TRBD2 (5 bases each). The germline V gene has CDR1 SQVTM and CDR2 ANQGSEA. The ends were cut back, 4 bases at V and 0 bases at J, with 11 bases in the middle. The CDR3 has 14 residues. The CDR3 sequence: CSVAGQVSTDTQYF. The CDR3 nucleotides are TGCAGCGTTGCGGGGCAGGTTAGCACAGATACGCAGTATTTT.

This clonotype was detected only once. The chain uses TRBV7-2 and TRBJ2-5; 8 nucleotides align to TRBD1. The J call may not be correct, given that the DNA end is closer to TRBJ2-7. The CDR3 is made up of 15 amino acids. Germline CDR1 reads SGHTA; CDR2 reads FQGNSA. CDR3 protein: CASTRTGTGSYEQYF. The CDR3 nucleotides read TGTGCCAGCACCAGGACCGGGACAGGATCCTACGAGCAGTACTTC.

Only a few counts were recorded for this clonotype. This chain links TRBV12-1 with TRBJ2-1; TRBD2 is the table's D call, not checked against the DNA. TRBV12-1 is labeled a pseudogene. This CDR3 has 16 amino acids. The CDR3 DNA reads as TGTTCCAGCAGCTTTGGATTGCCCGCGGAATACAATGAGCAGTTCTTC. It translates to CSSSFGLPAEYNEQFF.